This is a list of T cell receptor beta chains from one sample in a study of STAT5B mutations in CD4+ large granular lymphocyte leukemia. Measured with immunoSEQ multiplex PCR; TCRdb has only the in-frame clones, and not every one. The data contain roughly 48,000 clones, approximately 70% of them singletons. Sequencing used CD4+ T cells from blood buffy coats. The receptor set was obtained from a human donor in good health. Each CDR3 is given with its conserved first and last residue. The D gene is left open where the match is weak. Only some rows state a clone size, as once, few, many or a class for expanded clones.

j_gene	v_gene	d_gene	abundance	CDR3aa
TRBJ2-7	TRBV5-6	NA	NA	CASSLGLGSYEQYF
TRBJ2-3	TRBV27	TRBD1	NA	CASSRPPGTGLRDTQYF
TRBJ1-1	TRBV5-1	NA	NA	CASSSEVNTEAFF
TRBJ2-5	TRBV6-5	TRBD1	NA	CASRFQGAETQYF
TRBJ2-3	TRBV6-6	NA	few	CASTGSGTDTQYF
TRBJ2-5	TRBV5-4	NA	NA	CASSQTTQETQYF
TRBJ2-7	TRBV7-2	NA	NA	CASSPGPLLPYEQYF
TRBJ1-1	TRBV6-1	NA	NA	CASRTSNTEAFF
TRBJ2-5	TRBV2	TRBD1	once	CAIIPRGTDQETQYF
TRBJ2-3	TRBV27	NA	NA	CASSLTAGTGSTDTQYF
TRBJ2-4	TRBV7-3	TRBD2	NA	CASSPSGGPAKNIQYF
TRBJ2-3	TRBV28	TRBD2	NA	CASSLPTSEADTQYF
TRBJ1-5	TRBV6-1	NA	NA	CASSAAAYDSNQPQHF
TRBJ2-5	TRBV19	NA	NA	CASSVGGETQYF
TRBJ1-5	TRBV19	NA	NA	CASTWGSNQPQHF
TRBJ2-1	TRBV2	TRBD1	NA	CASSPDRDNYNEQFF
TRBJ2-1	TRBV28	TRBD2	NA	CASRTRLAGGRGEQFF
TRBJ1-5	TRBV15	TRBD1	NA	CATSRAGGAHQPQHF
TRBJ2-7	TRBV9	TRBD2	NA	CASSTSLSGGANEQYF
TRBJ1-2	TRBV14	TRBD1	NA	CASSQAGTGALGYTF
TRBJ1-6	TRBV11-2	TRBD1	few	CASSARQGAGSPLHF
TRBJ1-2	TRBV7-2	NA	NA	CASSPRSVESYTF
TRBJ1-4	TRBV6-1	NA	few	CASSESGVATNEKLFF
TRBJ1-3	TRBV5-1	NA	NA	CASSTQSSGNTIYF
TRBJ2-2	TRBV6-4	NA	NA	CASSPLGGGELFF
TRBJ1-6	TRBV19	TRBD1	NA	CASSILGQGEGSPLHF
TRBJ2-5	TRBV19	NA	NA	CATKVGTGTQETQYF
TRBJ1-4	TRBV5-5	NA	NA	CASRPDRPGEEKLFF
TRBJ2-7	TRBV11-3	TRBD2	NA	CASSLTSGNYEQYF
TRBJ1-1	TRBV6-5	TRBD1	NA	CASRTGGTEAFF
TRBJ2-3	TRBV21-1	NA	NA	CASTKWAQDLRGKTDTQYF
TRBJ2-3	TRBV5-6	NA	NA	CASSGLGGSQGTQYF
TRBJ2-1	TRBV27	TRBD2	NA	CASSSRGGNDEQFF
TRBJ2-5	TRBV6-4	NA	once	CASKEGVNSETQYF
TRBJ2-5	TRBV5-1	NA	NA	CASSLNREETQYF
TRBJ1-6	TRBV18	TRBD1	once	CASSLLRDSPNSPLHF
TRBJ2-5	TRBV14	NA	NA	CASSQGFTTQYF
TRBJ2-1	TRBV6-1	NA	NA	CASGGTGSYNEQFF
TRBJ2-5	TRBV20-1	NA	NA	CSARQETQYF
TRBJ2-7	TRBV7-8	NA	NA	CASSLGVWGRANEQYF
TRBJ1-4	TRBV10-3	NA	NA	CAISESVPPRTVRTRREKLFF
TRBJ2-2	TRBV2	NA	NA	CASRGWVTGELFF
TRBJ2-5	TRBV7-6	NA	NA	CASSLGGQETQYF
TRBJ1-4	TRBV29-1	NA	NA	CSVVTGGEKLFF
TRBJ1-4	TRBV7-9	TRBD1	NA	CASSLKGTGVATNEKLFF
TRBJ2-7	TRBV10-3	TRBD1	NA	CATNLGQDGSYEQYF
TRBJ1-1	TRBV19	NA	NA	CASSIAGGRTEAFF
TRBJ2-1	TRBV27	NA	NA	CASSSRGNSYNEQFF
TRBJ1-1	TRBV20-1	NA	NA	CSARDTPEAFF
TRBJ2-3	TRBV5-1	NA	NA	CASSLPTSADLDTQYF
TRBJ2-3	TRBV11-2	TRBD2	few	CASSLSSGGNTDTQYF
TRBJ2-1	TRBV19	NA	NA	CATGGQYSYNEQFF
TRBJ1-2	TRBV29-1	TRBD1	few	CSVGTGIANYGYTF
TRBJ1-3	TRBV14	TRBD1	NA	CASSQGTGTGNTIYF
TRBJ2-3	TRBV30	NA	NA	CAWSLNREGTQYF